A single sample gave rise to the 20 T cell receptor beta chains below, sequenced in a study of T cell changes during pregnancy in multiple sclerosis. Profiling relied on immunoSEQ multiplex PCR, and the TCRdb table lists in-frame clones only, not all of them. The sample consists of around 77,000 clones, roughly nine tenths of them appearing once. Sequenced here: peripheral blood, sampled in the third trimester of pregnancy. The receptors originated from a female donor with multiple sclerosis, enrolled in a pregnancy study.

This clone appeared a single time. This chain links TRBV19 with TRBJ2-5; the match to TRBD2 covers 11 bases. Losses at the gene ends were 7 bases for V and 5 bases for J; bases not matched to a gene: 12. The CDR3 sequence is 16 residues long. The V gene's germline CDR1 is LNHDA and CDR2 SQIVND (reference sequence). The CDR3 DNA reads TGTGCCAGTACCGCCGGGACTAGCGGTTCCGGGGAGACCCAGTACTTC. This sequence encodes CASTAGTSGSGETQYF.

V is TRBV5-1 and J is TRBJ2-5; perhaps TRBD2 as D (7 bases). This CDR3 is 15 amino acids long. V lost 3 bases to trimming and J lost 4 bases, with 16 bases between them. Per the germline V gene, CDR1 is SGHRS and CDR2 is YFSETQ. The CDR3 region is CASSWGASGPETQYF. CDR3 nucleotide sequence: TGCGCCAGCAGCTGGGGGGCTAGCGGTCCAGAGACCCAGTACTTC.

The chain employs TRBV4-2 and TRBJ2-3; D remains unclear. The CDR3 totals 14 residues. V lost 0 bases and J lost 8, with 12 bases in between. CDR1 and CDR2 (germline): LGHNA, YNFKEQ. The chain's CDR3 is CASSQDRRGSTQYF. The CDR3 DNA is TGTGCCAGCAGCCAAGATCGTCGAGGATCTACGCAGTATTTT.

The chain uses TRBV5-4 and TRBJ2-4; D might be TRBD1 (5 bases). The CDR3 has 15 residues. V was trimmed by 2 bases and J by 1 base, leaving 10 bases between them. Germline CDR1 SGHNT, CDR2 YYREEE (reference sequence). CDR3 coding DNA: TGTGCCAGCAGCTTTCAGGGATCGGCCAAAAACATTCAGTACTTC. Protein product: CASSFQGSAKNIQYF.

This clone was seen just once. The rearrangement uses TRBV30 and TRBJ2-4, with TRBD1 identical over 10 bases. CDR3 size: 14 residues. V was pared by 5 bases and J by 3 bases, with 4 bases of the junction left unmatched. Germline V gives CDR1 GTSNPN, CDR2 SVGIG (reference sequence). The CDR3 DNA sequence: TGTGCCTGGGCAGGGACAGGGGTCAAAAACATTCAGTACTTC. It yields the protein CAWAGTGVKNIQYF.

This chain uses TRBV5-1 with TRBJ1-1; TRBD1 aligns across 9 bases. Trimming cost V 5 bases and J 0 bases; bases outside gene matches: 14. This CDR3 contains 18 residues. Germline values: CDR1 SGHRS, CDR2 YFSETQ. CDR3 amino acids: CASRPGTGNFNMNTEAFF. The CDR3 nucleotides are TGCGCCAGCAGGCCCGGGACAGGGAACTTTAACATGAACACTGAAGCTTTCTTT.

The genes are TRBV2 and TRBJ1-1; D is unresolved. The germline V gene has CDR1 SNHLY and CDR2 FYNNEI. This CDR3 has 13 amino acids. V was pared by 3 bases and J by 0 bases, with 5 bases between. The CDR3 region is CASSENMNTEAFF. CDR3 in DNA: TGTGCCAGCAGTGAGAACATGAACACTGAAGCTTTCTTT.

The chain joins TRBV7-8 to TRBJ2-7, with TRBD1 identical over 11 bases. V gave up 4 bases and J gave up 2 bases; unmatched junction bases: 4. This CDR3 contains 15 residues. CDR1 and CDR2 (germline): SGHVS, FQNEAQ. In DNA, the CDR3 is TGTGCCAGCAGCTCACCGGGACAGGGGGCCTACGAGCAGTACTTC. This translates into CASSSPGQGAYEQYF.

This chain uses TRBV5-6 with TRBJ1-4; 10 nucleotides agree with TRBD1. This CDR3 spans 16 amino acids. Trimming at V came to 4 bases and at J to 5 bases, leaving 8 bases not matched to a gene. CDR1 is SGHDT and CDR2 is YYEEEE in the germline V gene. The CDR3 nucleotides are TGTGCCAGCAGCCCCCCGGGGACAGGGGCGAATGAAAAACTGTTTTTT. This encodes CASSPPGTGANEKLFF.

Here the CDR3 DNA reads TGTGCCAGCAGTGGAGCGGGGAGTGGTTTGGAGACCCAGTACTTC. Translating it yields CASSGAGSGLETQYF. V usage is TRBV9 and J usage is TRBJ2-5; TRBD2 matches 7 bases. The germline V gene encodes CDR1 SGDLS and CDR2 YYNGEE. Trimming cost V 5 bases and J 5 bases; bases outside gene matches: 12. The CDR3 has 15 residues.

The chain is built from TRBV19 and TRBJ1-1; 8 bases are a match to TRBD1. The CDR3 extends over 14 amino acids. The ends lost 6 bases at V and 5 bases at J; junction bases unmatched: 8. Looked up from germline, CDR1 is LNHDA and CDR2 is SQIVND (reference sequence). In DNA form, the CDR3 reads TGTGCCAGTAGGGCGGACAGGGCACGGACTGAAGCTTTCTTT. It encodes CASRADRARTEAFF.

The chain employs TRBV6-1 and TRBJ1-1, with a tentative D call TRBD1 (5 bases). V was cut by 6 bases and J by 3 bases, with 14 bases left in between. CDR1 and CDR2 from the germline V gene are MNHNS and SASEGT. The length of the CDR3 is 14 residues. CDR3 residues: CASRPWGADTEAFF. DNA of the CDR3: TGTGCCAGCAGACCTTGGGGCGCGGACACTGAAGCTTTCTTT.

The chain uses TRBV27 and TRBJ2-7; no firm D call. With 3 bases removed from V and 6 bases from J, the gap between germline ends came to 12 bases. Germline assignment: CDR1 MNHEY and CDR2 SMNVEV (reference sequence). There are 13 residues in the CDR3. In nucleotides, the CDR3 is TGTGCCAGCAGTTTCCAGGATCCCTCCGAGCAGTACTTC. Translating gives CASSFQDPSEQYF.

A single count supports this clone. The J gene is TRBJ2-5, the V gene TRBV11-1, with a weak D call TRBD2 (6 bases). V gave up 1 base and J gave up 6 bases, with 24 bases separating them. CDR3 length: 18 amino acids. The germline V gene encodes CDR1 SGHAT and CDR2 FQDESV (reference sequence). The CDR3 DNA reads as TGTGCCAGCAGCTTAGGTGATTGGTCGGGACTCAGCGTAAAGACCCAGTACTTC. It codes for CASSLGDWSGLSVKTQYF.

The V gene is TRBV27, the J gene TRBJ2-7; maybe TRBD2 (5 bases). Germline CDR1 and CDR2: MNHEY and SMNVEV (reference sequence). The CDR3 is 15 amino acids. Trimming took 8 bases from V and 0 from J, leaving 17 bases between them. CDR3 sequence reads: CASRPLGSGSYEQYF. In nucleotides, the CDR3 is TGTGCCAGCCGCCCGTTGGGGAGCGGCTCCTACGAGCAGTACTTC.

This chain connects TRBV2 to TRBJ2-5, with TRBD2 matching over 8 bases. CDR1 is SNHLY and CDR2 is FYNNEI in the germline V gene. Germline trimming cut 1 base from V and 2 bases from J; bases unmatched to any gene: 3. The CDR3 spans 15 residues. In nucleotides, the CDR3 is TGTGCCAGCAGTGAAGTGTCTAGCGGGCAAGAGACCCAGTACTTC. Encoded protein: CASSEVSSGQETQYF.

The table lists this clone with a count of one. CDR3 residues: CASSGSTGETYGYTF. CDR3 coding DNA: TGTGCCAGCAGCGGATCGACAGGGGAAACCTATGGCTACACCTTC. The chain has TRBV9 and TRBJ1-2; 8 bases agree with TRBD1. Germline-derived CDR1 and CDR2 are SGDLS and YYNGEE. The J segment lost 4 bases and the V segment lost 3 bases, leaving 8 bases of the junction unmatched. CDR3 length: 15 amino acids.

The chain couples TRBV18 to TRBJ2-3, with D uncertain. V shed 6 bases and J shed 6 bases, with 19 bases lying between them. CDR1 and CDR2 from the germline V gene are KGHSH and LQKENI. The length of the CDR3 is 15 residues. CDR3 sequence reads: CASSESSRELDTQYF. The CDR3 DNA is TGTGCCAGCTCGGAGAGTAGCCGCGAATTGGATACGCAGTATTTT.

The rearrangement uses TRBV25-1 and TRBJ1-2, with D possibly being TRBD1 (5 bases). V was shortened by 6 bases and J by 2 bases, with 10 bases between the two germline ends. The CDR3 runs 13 residues. Germline V CDR1 and CDR2: MGHDK, SYGVNS. The CDR3 nucleotides are TGTGCCAGCAGCCTGGGGGGGAACTATGGCTACACCTTC. Translation gives CASSLGGNYGYTF.

This sequence joins TRBV5-6 and TRBJ1-2, with TRBD1 identical over 7 bases. The trim removed 4 bases at V and 4 bases at J, leaving 4 bases unmatched. CDR1 and CDR2 (germline): SGHDT, YYEEEE. This CDR3 region has 13 residues. CDR3 coding DNA: TGTGCCAGCAGCCCGGGACAGCTCTATGGCTACACCTTC. Amino acid sequence: CASSPGQLYGYTF.